This entry lists 20 T cell receptor beta chains sequenced from one sample in a study of T cells in Graves' hyperthyroidism and ophthalmopathy. Amplified TCR beta CDR3 regions derived from RNA transcripts. The HTBI primer set served for first-round RT-PCR of the TCR CDR3. TCRdb recomputed calls from the multiplex PCR reads with MiXCR, one row per CDR3 protein. This sample has 500,000 to 800,000 distinct CDR3 sequences, with 45% found just once. The source material was peripheral blood or thyroid tissue (not recorded which). These receptors all stem from an adult man with Graves' disease, either hyperthyroidism or ophthalmopathy (not recorded which).

This chain joins TRBV13 and TRBJ2-7, with TRBD1 matching over 9 bases. Germline V gene lookup returns CDR1 PRHDT and CDR2 FYEKMQ (reference sequence). CDR3 length: 15 amino acids. V shed 3 bases and J 4 bases; nucleotides not matched to a gene: 7. The DNA for the CDR3 is TGTGCCAGCAGCTTTTTCGACAGGGGGGTTTACGAGCAGTACTTC. Its translation is CASSFFDRGVYEQYF.

This clonotype has only a few counts. The chain is built from TRBV2 and TRBJ2-5; TRBD1 matches at 9 bases. CDR3 length: 15 residues. V gave up 2 bases and J gave up 4 bases; unmatched junction bases: 5. Germline V lookup: CDR1 SNHLY, CDR2 FYNNEI. The CDR3 DNA follows: TGTGCCAGCAGTGAACCGGACAGGGGTGGAGAGACCCAGTACTTC. Its protein is CASSEPDRGGETQYF.

Remarks on this clonotype: An end of the junction does not agree with germline; a read error may underlie this. The chain has TRBV2 and TRBJ1-2; D unresolved. CDR3 size: 11 residues. Germline V gene lookup returns CDR1 SNHLY and CDR2 FYNNEI. CDR3 sequence reads: CAGRSDYGYTF. The CDR3 region has the DNA TGTGCCGGCAGGAGTGACTATGGCTACACCTTC.

This clonotype has at least ten counts. CDR3 residues: CASSLAESHTEAFF. The CDR3 DNA sequence: TGTGCCAGCAGCTTAGCTGAAAGCCACACTGAAGCTTTCTTT. This rearrangement joins TRBV7-9 to TRBJ1-1; no clear D gene. Germline loops: CDR1 SEHNR, CDR2 FQNEAQ (reference sequence). V was pared by 0 bases and J by 3 bases, with 8 bases between. The CDR3 has 14 residues.

This clonotype was observed many times. The chain is built from TRBV7-9 and TRBJ2-7, with TRBD1 identical over 7 bases. Trimming cost V 1 base and J 2 bases; bases outside gene matches: 5. Germline V gene sequence: CDR1 SEHNR, CDR2 FQNEAQ (reference sequence). The CDR3 covers 15 residues. CDR3 protein: CASSLEGDSPYEQYF. The CDR3 bases are TGTGCCAGCAGCTTAGAGGGGGACAGCCCCTACGAGCAGTACTTC.

Note on this clonotype: Germline and junction disagree at one end, which may indicate a read error. This chain connects TRBV7-9 to TRBJ2-2, with 7 bases identical to TRBD2. The germline V gene has CDR1 SEHNR and CDR2 FQNEAQ (reference sequence). CDR3 length: 17 amino acids. Here the CDR3 DNA reads TGCGCCAGCAGCCAAGAAGTAGGAGGGAGGGGCACCGGGGAGCTGTTTTTT. It translates to CASSQEVGGRGTGELFF.

As concerns this clonotype: A much larger clone differs from this one at a single base, so this may be a read error. This chain uses TRBV2 with TRBJ1-2, with D tentatively TRBD1 (6 bases). Germline V gene lookup returns CDR1 SNHLY and CDR2 FYNNEI. This CDR3 region has 14 residues. The CDR3: CAGSEGGDNYGYTF. The CDR3 region has the DNA TGTGCCGGCAGTGAGGGGGGGGATAACTATGGCTACACCTTC.

This clonotype has ten or more counts. This chain connects TRBV20-1 to TRBJ1-2, with no clear D. V lost 0 bases and J 6 bases, leaving 8 bases between the germline ends. Germline assignment: CDR1 DFQATT and CDR2 SNEGSKA (reference sequence). CDR3 length equals 12 residues. CDR3 sequence: CSAREHRDGYTF. The CDR3 bases are TGCAGTGCTAGAGAGCACCGGGATGGCTACACCTTC.

This clonotype has more than one count but fewer than ten. The J gene is TRBJ2-5, the V gene TRBV6-1; 7 bases fit TRBD2. After removal of 8 bases from V and 5 bases from J, the junction contained 8 bases not matched to a gene. The CDR3 covers 13 residues. The germline V gene encodes CDR1 MNHNS and CDR2 SASEGT. The DNA for the CDR3 is TGTGCCAGCCGGGCCCACGGGGGGGAGACCCAGTACTTC. It translates to CASRAHGGETQYF.

The chain couples TRBV7-2 to TRBJ2-5, with TRBD2 identical over 12 bases. Germline CDR1 reads SGHTA; CDR2 reads FQGNSA. V gave up 5 bases and J gave up 4 bases; unmatched junction bases: 5. This CDR3 spans 15 amino acids. The CDR3 sequence: CASSQASGGGETQYF. DNA for the CDR3: TGTGCCAGCAGCCAGGCTAGCGGGGGGGGAGAGACCCAGTACTTC.

This chain joins TRBV15 and TRBJ1-3; D is ambiguous. Between the trimmed V and J ends, which lost 5 bases and 0 bases, there was a span of 8 bases. Per germline, CDR1 LNHNV and CDR2 YYDKDF (reference sequence). The CDR3 runs to 14 residues. CDR3 sequence (DNA): TGTGCCACCAGCGTTGAGGGCTCTGGAAACACCATATATTTT. As protein: CATSVEGSGNTIYF. Drawing the rest from reference TRBV15 and TRBJ1-3, the complete variable domain is DAMVIQNPRYQVTQFGKPVTLSCSQTLNHNVMYWYQQKSSQAPKLLFHYYDKDFNNEADTPDNFQSRRPNTSFCFLDIRSPGLGDTAMYLCATSVEGSGNTIYFGEGSWLTVV.

The chain joins TRBV7-2 to TRBJ2-7, with D perhaps matching TRBD2 (6 bases). CDR1 is SGHTA and CDR2 is FQGNSA in the germline V gene. Trimming pared 4 bases from V and 3 bases from J, leaving 16 bases between. CDR3 length: 15 amino acids. For the CDR3, the DNA is TGTGCCAGCAGCTCAGGAACCGGGAGATACTACGAGCAGTACTTC. Its translation: CASSSGTGRYYEQYF.

To note about this clonotype: Possible read error: a much larger clone is one base away. Since the CDR3 does not end with the conserved phenylalanine or tryptophan, this likely comes from a read error. The chain uses TRBV6-1 and TRBJ1-5; perhaps TRBD1 as D (5 bases). Germline V gene lookup returns CDR1 MNHNS and CDR2 SASEGT. This CDR3 has 14 residues. With 0 bases removed from V and 10 bases from J, the gap between germline ends came to 13 bases. The CDR3 DNA reads TGTGCCAGCAGTGAAGCTTTGGGACCGAACCCCCAGCATTCT. As protein: CASSEALGPNPQHS.

The V gene is TRBV25-1, the J gene TRBJ1-2; D is unclear. Germline CDR1 MGHDK, CDR2 SYGVNS. CDR3 length equals 15 residues. V dropped 4 bases and J dropped 2 bases, with 14 bases sitting between them. In DNA, the CDR3 is TGTGCCAGCAGTGCTAGAGACGTACTGAACTATGGCTACACCTTC. This sequence encodes CASSARDVLNYGYTF.

The gene calls are TRBV2 and TRBJ1-1; no definite D call. CDR1 is SNHLY, CDR2 FYNNEI, per germline. Between the trimmed V and J ends, which lost 6 bases and 1 base, there was a span of 12 bases. CDR3 length equals 14 residues. This chain's CDR3 is CASSLGGKNTEAFF. CDR3 DNA sequence: TGTGCCAGCAGCTTGGGTGGAAAGAACACTGAAGCTTTCTTT.

The chain is built from TRBV20-1 and TRBJ1-2, with 8 bases aligning to TRBD1. Germline lookup yields CDR1 DFQATT and CDR2 SNEGSKA (reference sequence). Unmatched junction bases numbered 4, after V lost 5 bases and J lost 5 bases. This CDR3 contains 12 residues. The CDR3 sequence is CSAPRTGYGYTF. The DNA for the CDR3 is TGCAGTGCTCCGAGGACAGGGTATGGCTACACCTTC.

V usage is TRBV6-5 and J usage is TRBJ2-5; 14 bases are shared with TRBD2. This CDR3 region has 17 residues. Germline V lookup: CDR1 MNHEY, CDR2 SVGAGI. V lost 2 bases, J lost 3 bases, and 5 bases stayed unmatched. The CDR3 here is CASSYPGLAGDEETQYF. As DNA, the CDR3 is TGTGCCAGCAGTTACCCGGGACTAGCGGGGGACGAAGAGACCCAGTACTTC.

Concerning this clonotype itself: Likely a read error: the CDR3 ends without its conserved phenylalanine or tryptophan. The chain uses TRBV7-3 and TRBJ1-1, with D tentatively TRBD1 (6 bases). The V end was cut by 5 bases, the J end by 0 bases, with 13 bases between. This CDR3 spans 15 amino acids. The germline gives CDR1 SGHTA, CDR2 FQGTGA. The CDR3, as DNA: TGTGCCAGCAGCCCCCATGGGGGCCTGAACACTGAAGCTTTCCTT. It specifies CASSPHGGLNTEAFL.

The chain combines TRBV20-1 with TRBJ1-5; possibly TRBD1 for D (5 bases). There are 14 residues in the CDR3. CDR1 is DFQATT, CDR2 SNEGSKA, per germline (reference sequence). Trimming shortened V by 6 bases and J by 6 bases, and 18 bases separated the two germline ends. The CDR3 region is CSADNSQEFQPQHF. Here the CDR3 DNA reads TGCAGTGCCGATAATTCACAGGAATTTCAGCCCCAGCATTTT.

This clonotype was counted a few times. V gene TRBV2 combines with J gene TRBJ2-7, with 9 bases that match TRBD1. This CDR3 has 15 residues. The J segment lost 6 bases and the V segment lost 5 bases, leaving 11 bases of the junction unmatched. Looked up from germline, CDR1 is SNHLY and CDR2 is FYNNEI. CDR3 coding DNA: TGTGCCAGCAGTTCGCGGGACAGGGTTGGAGGCGAGCAGTACTTC. It codes for CASSSRDRVGGEQYF.